This entry concerns a single T cell receptor (beta chain). Only in-frame clones appear in the TCRdb table, and some are missing; sequencing was by immunoSEQ multiplex PCR. In the table there are about 21,000 clones, roughly four fifths of which are singletons. The sample belongs to a study of T cells in localized non-small cell lung cancer. V lost 10 bases, J lost 7 bases, and 18 bases stayed unmatched. The germline V gene has CDR1 LNHDA and CDR2 SQIVND (reference sequence). The CDR3 is made up of 15 amino acids. The receptor's source is a man between 40 and 70 years old with stage I lung adenocarcinoma. The chain is built from TRBV19 and TRBJ2-7; TRBD1 matches at 8 bases. Sequencing used peripheral blood, obtained before any cancer treatment. DNA of the CDR3: TGTGCCAATCTACGGGACAGGCCACAGAGGGGGGAGCAGTACTTC. Translating gives CANLRDRPQRGEQYF.